Following are 15 T cell receptor beta chains from one sample sequenced in a study of CD8+ T cells in alopecia areata. Extracted RNA was reverse transcribed into cDNA, the sequencing template. Repertoires were generated with immunoSEQ multiplex PCR, while TCRdb's copy carries only in-frame clones and drops some. The sample lists fewer than 250,000 clones, 50% to 65% occurring once. This material consisted of CD4+ T cells sorted from blood, taken at week 0. These receptors were obtained from a human donor with alopecia areata.

CDR3 coding DNA: TGTGCCAGCAGCTTCCAAGCTAATGAGCAGTTCTTC. Its translation is CASSFQANEQFF. The chain carries TRBV7-9 and TRBJ2-1; D call uncertain. There are 12 residues in the CDR3. The germline V gene has CDR1 SEHNR and CDR2 FQNEAQ (reference sequence). V was shortened by 3 bases and J by 7 bases, with 7 bases between the two germline ends.

The chain couples TRBV6-5 to TRBJ1-1; no clear D. The length of the CDR3 is 13 residues. Germline loops: CDR1 MNHEY, CDR2 SVGAGI. Trimming removed 0 bases from V and 8 bases from J, with 10 bases in between. CDR3 DNA: TGTGCCAGCAGTTACTCGGGGTTGGGGGAAGCTTTCTTT. Its translation is CASSYSGLGEAFF.

This chain uses TRBV11-2 with TRBJ1-1; D is unresolved. CDR3 length: 13 amino acids. Germline CDR1 is SGHAT and CDR2 is FQNNGV. With 5 bases removed from V and 5 bases from J, the gap between germline ends came to 12 bases. The CDR3 region has the DNA TGTGCCAGCAGCCTCTCGGGGAGGACTGAAGCTTTCTTT. It yields the protein CASSLSGRTEAFF. The full variable domain, with the rest looked up from reference TRBV11-2 and TRBJ1-1, is EAGVAQSPRYKIIEKRQSVAFWCNPISGHATLYWYQQILGQGPKLLIQFQNNGVVDDSQLPKDRFSAERLKGVDSTLKIQPAKLEDSAVYLCASSLSGRTEAFFGQGTRLTVV.

This chain connects TRBV6-5 to TRBJ2-2; no reliable D call. V shed 5 bases and J shed 2 bases, with 0 bases lying between them. The germline V gene has CDR1 MNHEY and CDR2 SVGAGI. The CDR3 is 11 amino acids. The CDR3 spells CASSNTGELFF. CDR3 DNA sequence: TGTGCCAGCAGTAACACCGGGGAGCTGTTTTTT.

This clone turned up a few times. The V gene is TRBV19, the J gene TRBJ1-5, with a tentative D call TRBD1 (6 bases). Germline V CDR1 and CDR2: LNHDA, SQIVND (reference sequence). The CDR3 consists of 16 residues. The V end was cut by 7 bases, the J end by 2 bases, with 18 bases between. CDR3 coding DNA: TGTGCCAGTAACCCAGGGGCCATCAAAGGCAATCAGCCCCAGCATTTT. Amino acid sequence: CASNPGAIKGNQPQHF.

This chain uses TRBV11-1 with TRBJ2-1; a weak D match, TRBD2 (5 bases). The V end was cut by 6 bases, the J end by 3 bases, with 12 bases between. The CDR3 loop spans 14 amino acids. The germline gives CDR1 SGHAT, CDR2 FQDESV (reference sequence). CDR3 sequence reads: CASRSLAGYNEQFF. CDR3 nucleotides: TGTGCCAGCAGATCCCTCGCGGGCTACAATGAGCAGTTCTTC.

The genes are TRBV27 and TRBJ2-7; TRBD1 matches 7 bases. Germline V gives CDR1 MNHEY, CDR2 SMNVEV (reference sequence). There are 13 residues in the CDR3. With 6 bases clipped from V and 1 base from J, the junction kept 3 bases outside the gene matches. CDR3 coding DNA: TGTGCCAGCAGCAACAGGGGATCCTACGAGCAGTACTTC. Translation gives CASSNRGSYEQYF.

This sequence joins TRBV7-3 and TRBJ2-7, with 7 bases matching TRBD2. The junction had 9 bases not matched to a gene; V was cut back by 4 bases and J by 3 bases. The CDR3 is 15 residues long. The germline gives CDR1 SGHTA, CDR2 FQGTGA. The CDR3 coding sequence is TGTGCCAGCAGCTCGGGACCGAGCGGGGTCTACGAGCAGTACTTC. It translates to CASSSGPSGVYEQYF.

The CDR3 bases are TGCAGCGTCCGTGGGGGACAGGAGACCAGCACAGATACGCAGTATTTT. The encoded protein is CSVRGGQETSTDTQYF. This chain connects TRBV29-1 to TRBJ2-3, with 8 bases aligning to TRBD1. The CDR3 spans 16 residues. Unmatched junction bases numbered 11, after V lost 6 bases and J lost 0 bases. CDR1 SQVTM and CDR2 ANQGSEA come from the germline V gene.

The chain employs TRBV5-4 and TRBJ2-5, with unresolved D. Germline V lookup: CDR1 SGHNT, CDR2 YYREEE (reference sequence). V was shortened by 0 bases and J by 5 bases, with 14 bases between the two germline ends. The CDR3 runs 15 residues. This CDR3 is CASSLGLSAPETQYF. For the CDR3, the DNA is TGTGCCAGCAGCTTGGGGCTATCCGCCCCGGAGACCCAGTACTTC.

V and J are TRBV19 and TRBJ2-6; D is unclear. This CDR3 spans 16 amino acids. V gave up 5 bases and J gave up 1 base, with 12 bases separating them. CDR1 is LNHDA and CDR2 is SQIVND in the germline V gene (reference sequence). The CDR3: CASSPPLRSGANVLTF. The CDR3 region has the DNA TGTGCCAGTAGTCCTCCACTGAGATCTGGGGCCAACGTCCTGACTTTC.

The V and J genes are TRBV11-2 and TRBJ2-7, with 16 bases identical to TRBD2. This CDR3 has 16 residues. Germline V gene sequence: CDR1 SGHAT, CDR2 FQNNGV. V lost 6 bases to trimming and J lost 1 base; unmatched junction nucleotides: 3. This CDR3 is CASRGLAGGISYEQYF. The CDR3 DNA is TGTGCCAGCAGGGGACTAGCGGGAGGGATTTCCTACGAGCAGTACTTC.

The rearrangement uses TRBV19 and TRBJ1-2; 9 bases are a match to TRBD1. This CDR3 has 15 amino acids. Looked up from germline, CDR1 is LNHDA and CDR2 is SQIVND (reference sequence). The V segment lost 4 bases and the J segment 8 bases; nucleotides outside the gene matches: 11. In nucleotides, the CDR3 is TGTGCCAGTAGTACCACCGGACAGGGGTTGTGGGGCTACACCTTC. It codes for CASSTTGQGLWGYTF.

J is TRBJ2-7 and V is TRBV30, with a possible D match to TRBD2 (7 bases). Germline assignment: CDR1 GTSNPN and CDR2 SVGIG (reference sequence). The CDR3 is made up of 12 amino acids. The V gene lost 8 bases and the J gene lost 3 bases, with 14 bases spanning the gap. CDR3 residues: CAGTTGNYEQYF. The CDR3 coding sequence is TGTGCCGGGACTACAGGGAACTACGAGCAGTACTTC. Full variable domain (missing parts from reference TRBV30 and TRBJ2-7): SQTIHQWPATLVQPVGSPLSLECTVEGTSNPNLYWYRQAAGRGLQLLFYSVGIGQISSEVPQNLSASRPQDRQFILSSKKLLLSDSGFYLCAGTTGNYEQYFGPGTRLTVT.

This chain joins TRBV19 and TRBJ2-2, with D tentatively TRBD1 (5 bases). The germline V gene encodes CDR1 LNHDA and CDR2 SQIVND (reference sequence). The CDR3 length is 15 residues. Trimming took off 0 bases at V and 6 bases at J, with 11 bases between the two ends. DNA of the CDR3: TGTGCCAGTAGTATAGATCATGGCAGGGCCGGGGAGCTGTTTTTT. Protein sequence: CASSIDHGRAGELFF.